The entry that follows covers one T cell receptor beta chain sequence. Generated by immunoSEQ multiplex PCR, the TCRdb table keeps only in-frame clones and is missing some. In the table there are around 29,000 clones, roughly 80% of which are singletons. This entry comes from a study of somatic mutations in cytotoxic T cells in rheumatoid arthritis. The trim removed 0 bases at V and 5 bases at J, leaving 14 bases unmatched. The V gene's germline CDR1 is SGDLS and CDR2 YYNGEE. The CDR3 is 18 amino acids. The V call is TRBV9, the J call TRBJ2-1, with TRBD2 matching over 7 bases. The receptor was isolated from an adult with rheumatoid arthritis. The specimen sequenced was CD8+ T cells sorted from blood. The CDR3 nucleotides read TGTGCCAGCAGCGTAGTCGGGGGGTCCCGTAACACTCACAATGAGCAGTTCTTC. Protein: CASSVVGGSRNTHNEQFF.